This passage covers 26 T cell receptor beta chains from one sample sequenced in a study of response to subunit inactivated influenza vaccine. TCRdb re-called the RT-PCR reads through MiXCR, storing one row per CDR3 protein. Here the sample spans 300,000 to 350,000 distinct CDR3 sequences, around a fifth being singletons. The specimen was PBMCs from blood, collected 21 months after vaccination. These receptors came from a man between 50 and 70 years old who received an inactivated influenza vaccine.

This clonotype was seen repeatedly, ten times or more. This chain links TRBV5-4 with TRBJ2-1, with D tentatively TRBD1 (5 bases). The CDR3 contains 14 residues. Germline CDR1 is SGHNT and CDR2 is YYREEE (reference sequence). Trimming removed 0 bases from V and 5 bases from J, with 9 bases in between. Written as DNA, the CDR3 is TGTGCCAGCAGCTTGGGGGTGACAGACAATGAGCAGTTCTTC. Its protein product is CASSLGVTDNEQFF.

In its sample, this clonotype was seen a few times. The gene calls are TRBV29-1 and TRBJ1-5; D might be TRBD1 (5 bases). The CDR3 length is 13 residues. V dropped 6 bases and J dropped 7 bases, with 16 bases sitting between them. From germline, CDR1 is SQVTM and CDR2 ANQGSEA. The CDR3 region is CSVAGATGQPQHF. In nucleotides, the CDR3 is TGCAGCGTCGCCGGGGCCACCGGGCAGCCCCAGCATTTT.

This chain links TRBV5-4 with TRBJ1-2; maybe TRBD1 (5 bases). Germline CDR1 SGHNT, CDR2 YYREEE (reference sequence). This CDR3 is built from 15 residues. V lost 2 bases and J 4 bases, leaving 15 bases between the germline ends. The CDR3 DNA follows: TGTGCCAGCAGCTTTGGCGACAGCGGTATCTATGGCTACACCTTC. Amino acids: CASSFGDSGIYGYTF.

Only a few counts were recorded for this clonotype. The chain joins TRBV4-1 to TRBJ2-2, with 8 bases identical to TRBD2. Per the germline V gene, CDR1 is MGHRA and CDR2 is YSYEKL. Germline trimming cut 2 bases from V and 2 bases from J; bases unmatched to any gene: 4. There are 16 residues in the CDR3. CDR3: CASSQFSGENTGELFF. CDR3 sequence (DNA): TGCGCCAGCAGCCAATTTAGCGGGGAAAACACCGGGGAGCTGTTTTTT.

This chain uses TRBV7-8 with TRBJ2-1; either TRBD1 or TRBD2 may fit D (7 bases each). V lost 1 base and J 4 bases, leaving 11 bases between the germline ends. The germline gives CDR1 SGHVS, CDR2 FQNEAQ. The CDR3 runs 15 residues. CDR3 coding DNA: TGTGCCAGCAGCTTAGGCAGGGGGGGGTACAATGAGCAGTTCTTC. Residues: CASSLGRGGYNEQFF.

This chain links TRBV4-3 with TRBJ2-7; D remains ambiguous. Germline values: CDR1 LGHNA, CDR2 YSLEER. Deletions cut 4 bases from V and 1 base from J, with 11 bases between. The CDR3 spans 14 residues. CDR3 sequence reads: CASSRYQNSYEQYF. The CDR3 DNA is TGCGCCAGCAGCCGCTACCAGAATTCCTACGAGCAGTACTTC.

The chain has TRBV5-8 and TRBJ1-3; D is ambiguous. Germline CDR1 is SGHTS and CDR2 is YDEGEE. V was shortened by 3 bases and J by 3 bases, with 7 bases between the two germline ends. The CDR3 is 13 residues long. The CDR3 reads CASSWKGGNTIYF. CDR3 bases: TGTGCCAGCAGCTGGAAAGGTGGAAACACCATATATTTT.

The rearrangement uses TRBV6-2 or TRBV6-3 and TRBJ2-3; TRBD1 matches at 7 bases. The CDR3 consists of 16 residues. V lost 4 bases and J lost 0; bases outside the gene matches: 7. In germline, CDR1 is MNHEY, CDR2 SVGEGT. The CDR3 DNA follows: TGTGCCAGCAGTTGGGACAGAATTACTAGCACAGATACGCAGTATTTT. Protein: CASSWDRITSTDTQYF.

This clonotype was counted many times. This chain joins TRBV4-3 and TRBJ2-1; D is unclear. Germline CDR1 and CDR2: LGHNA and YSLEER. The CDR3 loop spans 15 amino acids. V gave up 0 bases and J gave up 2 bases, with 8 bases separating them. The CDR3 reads CASSQDPHPYNEQFF. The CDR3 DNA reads TGCGCCAGCAGCCAAGATCCCCACCCCTACAATGAGCAGTTCTTC.

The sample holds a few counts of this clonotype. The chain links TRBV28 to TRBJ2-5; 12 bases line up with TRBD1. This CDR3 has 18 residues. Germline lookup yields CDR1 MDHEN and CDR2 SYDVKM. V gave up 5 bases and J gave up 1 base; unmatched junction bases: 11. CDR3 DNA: TGTGCCAGCAGTCGCCGGGACAGGGGGCGCCGCCTCCAAGAGACCCAGTACTTC. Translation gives CASSRRDRGRRLQETQYF.

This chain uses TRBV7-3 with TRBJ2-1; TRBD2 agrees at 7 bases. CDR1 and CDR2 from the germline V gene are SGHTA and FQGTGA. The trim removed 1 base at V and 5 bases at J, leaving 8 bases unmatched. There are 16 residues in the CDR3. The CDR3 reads CASSLNPGLHNNEQFF. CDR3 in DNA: TGTGCCAGCAGCTTAAACCCGGGACTACATAACAATGAGCAGTTCTTC.

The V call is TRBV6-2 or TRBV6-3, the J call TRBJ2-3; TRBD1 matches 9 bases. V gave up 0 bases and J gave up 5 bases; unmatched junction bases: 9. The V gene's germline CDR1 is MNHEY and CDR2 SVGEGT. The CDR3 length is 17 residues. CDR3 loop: CASSYSGTGRPGDTQYF. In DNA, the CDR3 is TGTGCCAGCAGTTACTCCGGGACAGGGAGACCTGGAGATACGCAGTATTTT.

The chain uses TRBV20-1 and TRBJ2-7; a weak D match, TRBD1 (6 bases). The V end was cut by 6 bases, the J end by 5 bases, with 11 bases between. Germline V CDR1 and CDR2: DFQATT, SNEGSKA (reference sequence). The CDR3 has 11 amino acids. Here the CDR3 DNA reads TGCAGTGCGGATCGGGACAACGAGCAGTACTTC. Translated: CSADRDNEQYF.

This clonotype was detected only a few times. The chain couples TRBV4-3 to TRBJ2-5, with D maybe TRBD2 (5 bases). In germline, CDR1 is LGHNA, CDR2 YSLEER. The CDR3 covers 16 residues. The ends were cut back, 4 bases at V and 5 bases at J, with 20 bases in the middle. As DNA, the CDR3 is TGCGCCAGCAGCCGTATCTCAGGACGGGAAAAGGAGACCCAGTACTTC. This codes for CASSRISGREKETQYF.

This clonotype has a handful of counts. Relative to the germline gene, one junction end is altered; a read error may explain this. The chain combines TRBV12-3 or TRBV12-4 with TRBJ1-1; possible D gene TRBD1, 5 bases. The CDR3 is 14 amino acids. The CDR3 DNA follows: TGTGCCAGCAGTTTTTTAGGGGTGAACGCTGAAGCTTTCTTT. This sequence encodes CASSFLGVNAEAFF.

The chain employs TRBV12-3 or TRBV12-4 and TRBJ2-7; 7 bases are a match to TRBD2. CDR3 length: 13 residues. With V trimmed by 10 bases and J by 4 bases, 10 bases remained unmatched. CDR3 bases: TGTGCCACCCGCGAAGCGGGAACTTACGAGCAGTACTTC. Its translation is CATREAGTYEQYF.

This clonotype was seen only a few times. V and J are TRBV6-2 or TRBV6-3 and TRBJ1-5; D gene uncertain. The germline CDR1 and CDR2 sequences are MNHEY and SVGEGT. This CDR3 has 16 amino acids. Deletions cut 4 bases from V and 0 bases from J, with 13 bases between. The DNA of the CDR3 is TGTGCCAGCAGTTGGTCGGGCATTGATAGCAATCAGCCCCAGCATTTT. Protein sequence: CASSWSGIDSNQPQHF.

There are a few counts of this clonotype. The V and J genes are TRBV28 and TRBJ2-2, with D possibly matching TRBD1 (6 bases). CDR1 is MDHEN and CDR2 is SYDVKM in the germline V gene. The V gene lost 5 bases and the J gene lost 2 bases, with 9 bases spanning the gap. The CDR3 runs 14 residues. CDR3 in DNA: TGTGCCAGCAGTCGGGACATTAACACCGGGGAGCTGTTTTTT. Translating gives CASSRDINTGELFF.

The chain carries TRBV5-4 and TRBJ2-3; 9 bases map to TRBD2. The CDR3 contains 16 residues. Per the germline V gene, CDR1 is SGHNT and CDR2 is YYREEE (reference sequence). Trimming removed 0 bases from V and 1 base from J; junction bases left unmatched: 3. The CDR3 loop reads CASSLASGIGTDTQYF. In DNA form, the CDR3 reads TGTGCCAGCAGCTTGGCTAGCGGGATCGGCACAGATACGCAGTATTTT.

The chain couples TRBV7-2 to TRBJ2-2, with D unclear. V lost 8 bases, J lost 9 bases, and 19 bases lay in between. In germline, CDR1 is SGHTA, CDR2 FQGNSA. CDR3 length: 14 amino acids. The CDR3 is CASAGRLPPRELFF. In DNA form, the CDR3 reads TGTGCCAGCGCAGGTCGGCTCCCCCCTAGGGAGCTGTTTTTT.

The CDR3 DNA follows: TGCGCCAGCCGACCAGACGGGGTTGTCTACACCTTC. This codes for CASRPDGVVYTF. The J gene is TRBJ1-2, the V gene TRBV5-1, with D uncertain. This CDR3 spans 12 amino acids. The germline V and J ends were trimmed by 7 bases and 10 bases, with 17 bases remaining between them. CDR1 is SGHRS and CDR2 is YFSETQ in the germline V gene.

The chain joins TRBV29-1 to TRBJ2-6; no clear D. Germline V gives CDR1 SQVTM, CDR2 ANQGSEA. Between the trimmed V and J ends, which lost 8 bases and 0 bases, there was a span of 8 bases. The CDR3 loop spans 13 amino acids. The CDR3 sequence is CSFRASGANVLTF. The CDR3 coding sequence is TGCAGCTTTCGGGCCTCTGGGGCCAACGTCCTGACTTTC.

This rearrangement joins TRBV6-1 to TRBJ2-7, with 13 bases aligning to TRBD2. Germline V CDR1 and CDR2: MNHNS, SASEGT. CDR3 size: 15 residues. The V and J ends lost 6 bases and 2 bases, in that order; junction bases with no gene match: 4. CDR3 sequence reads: CASRPTSGGTYEQYF. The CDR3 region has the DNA TGTGCCAGCAGACCGACTAGCGGGGGGACCTACGAGCAGTACTTC.

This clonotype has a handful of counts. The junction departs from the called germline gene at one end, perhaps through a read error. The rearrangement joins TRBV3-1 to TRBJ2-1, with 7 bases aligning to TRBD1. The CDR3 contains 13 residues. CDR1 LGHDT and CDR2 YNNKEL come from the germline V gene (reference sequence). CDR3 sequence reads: CASSQGYGTVKFF. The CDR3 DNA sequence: TGTGCCAGCAGTCAAGGGTACGGGACAGTCAAGTTCTTC.

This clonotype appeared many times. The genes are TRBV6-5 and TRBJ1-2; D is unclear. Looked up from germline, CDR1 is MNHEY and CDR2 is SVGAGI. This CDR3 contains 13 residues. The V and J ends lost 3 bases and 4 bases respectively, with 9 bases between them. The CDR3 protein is CASSYTSGYGYTF. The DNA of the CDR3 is TGTGCCAGCAGTTATACATCCGGCTATGGCTACACCTTC.

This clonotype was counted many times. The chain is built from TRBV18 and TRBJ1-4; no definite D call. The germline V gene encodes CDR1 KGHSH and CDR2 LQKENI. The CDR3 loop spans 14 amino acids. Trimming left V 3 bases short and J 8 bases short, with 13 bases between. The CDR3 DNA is TGTGCCAGCTCACCCGAGGCAGTACGGGAAAAACTGTTTTTT. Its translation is CASSPEAVREKLFF. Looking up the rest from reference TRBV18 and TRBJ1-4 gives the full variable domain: NAGVMQNPRHLVRRRGQEARLRCSPMKGHSHVYWYRQLPEEGLKFMVYLQKENIIDESGMPKERFSAEFPKEGPSILRIQQVVRGDSAAYFCASSPEAVREKLFFGSGTQLSVL.